The 26 T cell receptor beta chains presented below share a single source sample, sequenced in a study of OX40 agonist ivuxolimab in advanced cancers. Clones were read by immunoSEQ multiplex PCR, and TCRdb kept only the in-frame ones, dropping some. The table includes over 25,000 clones, 85% detected once. The sequencing used CD4+ or CD8+ T cells sorted from blood, collected in a trial of the OX40 agonist ivuxolimab. These receptors were collected from an adult with an advanced solid tumor such as melanoma, head and neck, liver or kidney cancer.

Regarding this clone: An end of the junction does not agree with germline; a read error may underlie this. The chain is built from TRBV7-9 and TRBJ2-5; D is undetermined. The germline CDR1 and CDR2 sequences are SEHNR and FQNEAQ (reference sequence). The CDR3 is 14 residues long. The CDR3 DNA sequence: TGTGCCAGCAGCTTAGGATTTTCAAGAGAGGCCCAGTACTTC. Protein sequence: CASSLGFSREAQYF.

This clone was detected only once. This rearrangement joins TRBV9 to TRBJ2-7, with D possibly being TRBD1 (7 bases). Trimming shortened V by 4 bases and J by 1 base, and 15 bases separated the two germline ends. The CDR3 is 15 residues long. The germline V gene has CDR1 SGDLS and CDR2 YYNGEE. CDR3 sequence reads: CASSSTGDFSYEQYF. The CDR3, as DNA: TGTGCCAGCAGCTCTACAGGGGACTTTTCCTACGAGCAGTACTTC.

V is TRBV28 and J is TRBJ1-4, with D perhaps matching TRBD1 (6 bases). The CDR3 extends over 16 amino acids. Trimming took off 2 bases at V and 3 bases at J, with 13 bases between the two ends. The germline V gene encodes CDR1 MDHEN and CDR2 SYDVKM. The CDR3 loop reads CASSLDTGLSNEKLFF. CDR3 nucleotides: TGTGCCAGCAGTTTAGATACAGGGTTGTCTAATGAAAAACTGTTTTTT.

V gene TRBV2 combines with J gene TRBJ2-5; D unclear. Per germline, CDR1 SNHLY and CDR2 FYNNEI. Trimming cost V 6 bases and J 10 bases, with 18 bases left between them. This CDR3 has 13 amino acids. Written as DNA, the CDR3 is TGTGCCAGCAGCAGGCCGCCTTTAGATGACCAGTACTTC. It is translated as CASSRPPLDDQYF.

This chain joins TRBV4-1 and TRBJ1-5; possible D gene TRBD1, 5 bases. The germline CDR1 and CDR2 sequences are MGHRA and YSYEKL. V lost 4 bases and J lost 1, with 14 bases in between. The CDR3 contains 16 residues. In nucleotides, the CDR3 is TGCGCCAGCAGCCTCGGTGGGGGAGGAAGCAATCAGCCCCAGCATTTT. It translates to CASSLGGGGSNQPQHF.

This clone was observed a few times. This chain uses TRBV29-1 with TRBJ2-7, with 7 bases fitting TRBD1. Germline CDR1 SQVTM, CDR2 ANQGSEA. J was trimmed by 3 bases and V by 3 bases; bases with no gene match: 2. This CDR3 has 12 amino acids. The CDR3 spells CSVESGGYEQYF. The DNA of the CDR3 is TGCAGCGTTGAGTCAGGGGGCTACGAGCAGTACTTC.

This clone was seen just once. The chain couples TRBV28 to TRBJ1-2; D possibly corresponds to TRBD1 (6 bases). CDR1 and CDR2 from the germline V gene are MDHEN and SYDVKM. V lost 6 bases, J lost 4 bases, and 21 bases lay in between. The CDR3 consists of 16 residues. In DNA, the CDR3 is TGTGCCAGCAGCCGCTCGTCGGACAGCTGGTTCTATGGCTACACCTTC. This gives the protein CASSRSSDSWFYGYTF.

V usage is TRBV25-1 and J usage is TRBJ2-1; D assignment may be TRBD1 or TRBD2 (5 bases each). The germline gives CDR1 MGHDK, CDR2 SYGVNS. CDR3 length equals 12 residues. V lost 8 bases, J lost 6 bases, and 11 bases lay in between. CDR3 amino acids: CASDSGSNEQFF. The DNA of the CDR3 is TGTGCCAGCGACAGTGGGAGCAATGAGCAGTTCTTC.

This clone was counted only a few times. As DNA, the CDR3 is TGTGCCAGCAGCTTAGAGTTTGGATACGAGCAGTACTTC. Amino acids: CASSLEFGYEQYF. This rearrangement joins TRBV7-6 to TRBJ2-7; D gene ambiguous. The length of the CDR3 is 13 residues. From germline, CDR1 is SGHVS and CDR2 FNYEAQ. Trimming took 1 base from V and 4 from J, leaving 8 bases between them.

The gene calls are TRBV5-4 and TRBJ1-1; weak D call: TRBD1 (6 bases). The V and J ends lost 0 bases and 4 bases respectively, with 10 bases between them. Germline CDR1 reads SGHNT; CDR2 reads YYREEE (reference sequence). CDR3 length: 14 amino acids. This CDR3 is CASSLAGVPTEAFF. CDR3 DNA sequence: TGTGCCAGCAGCTTGGCAGGGGTGCCCACTGAAGCTTTCTTT. Full variable domain (missing parts from reference TRBV5-4 and TRBJ1-1): ETGVTQSPTHLIKTRGQQVTLRCSSQSGHNTVSWYQQALGQGPQFIFQYYREEENGRGNFPPRFSGLQFPNYSSELNVNALELDDSALYLCASSLAGVPTEAFFGQGTRLTVV.

The chain uses TRBV10-3 and TRBJ2-7; 8 bases fit TRBD1. The V gene end was trimmed by 6 bases and the J gene end by 0 bases; junction bases not matched to a gene: 4. Germline lookup yields CDR1 ENHRY and CDR2 SYGVKD. CDR3 length: 14 amino acids. CDR3 protein: CAIRLTGASYEQYF. The CDR3 DNA sequence: TGTGCCATCAGGTTGACAGGGGCCTCCTACGAGCAGTACTTC.

The CDR3 reads CASSVRGAGTDTQYF. The CDR3 coding sequence is TGTGCCAGCAGCGTAAGGGGGGCTGGGACAGATACGCAGTATTTT. The genes are TRBV9 and TRBJ2-3; TRBD1 or TRBD2 may be the D gene (6 bases each). Trimming removed 1 base from V and 3 bases from J, with 12 bases in between. This CDR3 is 15 amino acids long. Germline CDR1 and CDR2: SGDLS and YYNGEE. Full variable domain (remainder filled in from reference TRBV9 and TRBJ2-3): DSGVTQTPKHLITATGQRVTLRCSPRSGDLSVYWYQQSLDQGLQFLIQYYNGEERAKGNILERFSAQQFPDLHSELNLSSLELGDSALYFCASSVRGAGTDTQYFGPGTRLTVL.

The chain recombines TRBV19 with TRBJ1-2; no firm D call. Per germline, CDR1 LNHDA and CDR2 SQIVND (reference sequence). V dropped 3 bases and J dropped 4 bases, with 15 bases sitting between them. The CDR3 runs to 15 residues. CDR3 sequence reads: CASSIFRATFYGYTF. The CDR3 DNA reads TGTGCCAGTAGTATCTTTCGGGCTACATTCTATGGCTACACCTTC.

The gene calls are TRBV9 and TRBJ1-1, with no clear D. Germline CDR1 reads SGDLS; CDR2 reads YYNGEE. V was pared by 0 bases and J by 1 base, with 7 bases between. CDR3 size: 14 residues. This chain's CDR3 is CASSVGHRNTEAFF. CDR3 bases: TGTGCCAGCAGCGTAGGGCACAGGAACACTGAAGCTTTCTTT.

By sample share, this clone is medium-sized. The gene calls are TRBV7-9 and TRBJ2-7; either TRBD1 or TRBD2 may fit D (5 bases each). The CDR3 is 16 residues long. V was clipped by 5 bases and J by 5 bases, with 22 bases between them. Germline V gene sequence: CDR1 SEHNR, CDR2 FQNEAQ (reference sequence). In DNA, the CDR3 is TGTGCCAGCAGCCCGACGTCGGGGCTTTCTGGACACGAGCAGTACTTC. As protein: CASSPTSGLSGHEQYF.

CDR3 loop: CASTRGWDEQFF. Written as DNA, the CDR3 is TGTGCCAGCACGCGGGGGTGGGATGAGCAGTTCTTC. The V call is TRBV6-1, the J call TRBJ2-1; 7 bases fit TRBD2. The junction had 5 bases not matched to a gene; V was cut back by 7 bases and J by 8 bases. Germline-derived CDR1 and CDR2 are MNHNS and SASEGT. The CDR3 spans 12 residues.

The chain carries TRBV6-6 and TRBJ1-5; TRBD1 matches 8 bases. The CDR3 runs 15 residues. The V segment lost 4 bases and the J segment 0 bases; nucleotides outside the gene matches: 2. Looked up from germline, CDR1 is MNHNY and CDR2 is SVGAGI (reference sequence). CDR3 sequence: CASSSTGDSNQPQHF. DNA for the CDR3: TGTGCCAGCAGTTCGACAGGGGATAGCAATCAGCCCCAGCATTTT.

J is TRBJ1-2 and V is TRBV6-5; D is possibly TRBD1 (6 bases). In germline, CDR1 is MNHEY, CDR2 SVGAGI. The CDR3 is 12 residues long. With 5 bases removed from V and 8 bases from J, the gap between germline ends came to 12 bases. In nucleotides, the CDR3 is TGTGCCAGCAGTCAGGGGAGCGTGGGCTACACCTTC. Translation gives CASSQGSVGYTF.

This clone was observed a handful of times. CDR3 sequence: CAISESRDPNSPLHF. The CDR3 DNA sequence: TGTGCCATCAGTGAGTCTCGGGACCCTAATTCACCCCTCCACTTT. The chain links TRBV10-3 to TRBJ1-6; possible D gene TRBD1, 5 bases. This CDR3 contains 15 residues. The V end was cut by 0 bases, the J end by 6 bases, with 9 bases between. CDR1 and CDR2 (germline): ENHRY, SYGVKD.

The V and J genes are TRBV2 and TRBJ1-5, with D maybe TRBD1 (6 bases). Germline assignment: CDR1 SNHLY and CDR2 FYNNEI. V was cut by 3 bases and J by 5 bases, with 20 bases left in between. The CDR3 has 17 residues. CDR3 DNA sequence: TGTGCCAGCAGTGATGGGTTAGGTGAAAGGGGGTATCAGCCCCAGCATTTT. Its translation is CASSDGLGERGYQPQHF.

The chain is built from TRBV7-9 and TRBJ2-1; D unresolved. Deletions cut 6 bases from V and 4 bases from J, with 16 bases between. This CDR3 is 15 amino acids long. Germline lookup yields CDR1 SEHNR and CDR2 FQNEAQ (reference sequence). The CDR3 DNA reads TGTGCCAGCAGTCCCCGGGTGGTGGGTTACAATGAGCAGTTCTTC. Translation gives CASSPRVVGYNEQFF.

V is TRBV7-3 and J is TRBJ2-3; unclear D gene. Between the trimmed V and J ends, which lost 5 bases and 2 bases, there was a span of 11 bases. The CDR3 covers 14 residues. Germline values: CDR1 SGHTA, CDR2 FQGTGA. CDR3 coding DNA: TGTGCCAGCAGCCTTATAGATCCCACAGATACGCAGTATTTT. This gives the protein CASSLIDPTDTQYF.

The chain carries TRBV9 and TRBJ1-2, with 9 bases aligning to TRBD1. V lost 4 bases, J lost 4 bases, and 5 bases stayed unmatched. The germline V gene has CDR1 SGDLS and CDR2 YYNGEE. CDR3 length: 14 amino acids. CDR3 sequence: CASSPRTGVYGYTF. The CDR3 DNA is TGTGCCAGCAGCCCTCGGACAGGGGTCTATGGCTACACCTTC.

This chain links TRBV7-9 with TRBJ2-2; D is perhaps TRBD1 (6 bases). The V end lost 5 bases, the J end lost 1 base, and 11 bases lay between the germline ends. Germline V gene sequence: CDR1 SEHNR, CDR2 FQNEAQ (reference sequence). The length of the CDR3 is 15 residues. The CDR3 DNA reads TGTGCCAGCAGCCTCCGACAGGTGAACACCGGGGAGCTGTTTTTT. Its translation is CASSLRQVNTGELFF.

The chain recombines TRBV6-5 with TRBJ2-7; possibly TRBD1 or TRBD2 for D (5 bases each). In germline, CDR1 is MNHEY, CDR2 SVGAGI. This CDR3 comprises 14 residues. Trimming took 5 bases from V and 2 from J, leaving 13 bases between them. The CDR3 loop is CASSPRDGTYEQYF. CDR3 bases: TGTGCCAGCAGTCCCCGGGACGGGACCTACGAGCAGTACTTC.

In this sample, this clone turned up once. This sequence joins TRBV30 and TRBJ2-7; 8 nucleotides line up with TRBD1. The CDR3 loop spans 14 amino acids. With V trimmed by 4 bases and J by 0 bases, 5 bases remained unmatched. CDR1 and CDR2 (germline): GTSNPN, SVGIG (reference sequence). This CDR3 is CAWTTGGPSYEQYF. The DNA of the CDR3 is TGTGCCTGGACTACAGGGGGACCCTCCTACGAGCAGTACTTC.